A single sample is the source of the 11 T cell receptor beta chains below, sequenced in a study of cytomegalovirus exposure and HLA in healthy donors. The protocol was immunoSEQ multiplex PCR, while the TCRdb copy is restricted to in-frame clones and leaves out a portion. The table has approximately 300,000 clones, roughly nine tenths seen once; the top ten hold roughly 1.2%. Sequencing was done on a sample of PBMCs. These receptors were taken from a woman in her twenties or thirties in good health and CMV-seropositive.

V is TRBV5-1 and J is TRBJ2-2, with 8 nucleotides matching TRBD2. Germline CDR1 and CDR2: SGHRS and YFSETQ. This CDR3 comprises 15 residues. After removal of 1 base from V and 1 base from J, the junction contained 0 bases not matched to a gene. CDR3 residues: CASSLTSGNTGELFF. CDR3 nucleotides: TGCGCCAGCAGCTTGACTAGCGGGAACACCGGGGAGCTGTTTTTT.

The J gene is TRBJ1-5, the V gene TRBV28; no reliable D call. V was cut by 3 bases and J by 2 bases, with 11 bases left in between. The CDR3 has 15 amino acids. Per the germline V gene, CDR1 is MDHEN and CDR2 is SYDVKM. CDR3 DNA sequence: TGTGCCAGCAGTTTTGGCCGCCGGGGCAATCAGCCCCAGCATTTT. The encoded protein is CASSFGRRGNQPQHF.

This chain connects TRBV27 to TRBJ1-1; 7 bases align to TRBD1. This CDR3 region has 14 residues. Germline V CDR1 and CDR2: MNHEY, SMNVEV (reference sequence). With V trimmed by 6 bases and J by 4 bases, 8 bases remained unmatched. CDR3 loop: CASSKGGAGTEAFF. The CDR3 DNA reads TGTGCCAGCAGCAAAGGGGGCGCGGGCACTGAAGCTTTCTTT.

This chain connects TRBV9 to TRBJ2-1; D is perhaps TRBD1 (5 bases). Germline CDR1 SGDLS, CDR2 YYNGEE. V was shortened by 3 bases and J by 10 bases, with 11 bases between the two germline ends. The CDR3 has 12 amino acids. The CDR3: CASSGREAEQFF. In nucleotides, the CDR3 is TGTGCCAGCAGCGGCAGGGAAGCCGAGCAGTTCTTC. Looking up the rest from reference TRBV9 and TRBJ2-1 gives the full variable domain: DSGVTQTPKHLITATGQRVTLRCSPRSGDLSVYWYQQSLDQGLQFLIQYYNGEERAKGNILERFSAQQFPDLHSELNLSSLELGDSALYFCASSGREAEQFFGPGTRLTVL.

The V gene is TRBV9, the J gene TRBJ2-1; tentative D call: TRBD2 (5 bases). CDR3 length equals 15 residues. The germline V and J ends were trimmed by 0 bases and 8 bases, with 15 bases remaining between them. From germline, CDR1 is SGDLS and CDR2 YYNGEE. The CDR3 DNA reads as TGTGCCAGCAGCGTAGTGGCCGGATTGCGGGATGAGCAGTTCTTC. This sequence encodes CASSVVAGLRDEQFF.

This chain links TRBV4-3 with TRBJ2-2; 7 bases agree with TRBD2. The germline gives CDR1 LGHNA, CDR2 YSLEER. With V trimmed by 1 base and J by 4 bases, 9 bases remained unmatched. CDR3 length: 17 residues. CDR3 bases: TGCGCCAGCAGCCAAGTCTCTACTAGCGTGGTCACCGGGGAGCTGTTTTTT. Its translation is CASSQVSTSVVTGELFF.

The rearrangement joins TRBV5-4 to TRBJ2-1, with a tentative D call TRBD2 (6 bases). V dropped 0 bases and J dropped 7 bases, with 14 bases sitting between them. This CDR3 has 15 amino acids. The V gene's germline CDR1 is SGHNT and CDR2 YYREEE (reference sequence). The chain's CDR3 is CASSLGRGGGNEQFF. In nucleotides, the CDR3 is TGTGCCAGCAGCTTGGGCCGGGGAGGAGGAAATGAGCAGTTCTTC.

CDR3 coding DNA: TGCGCCAGCAGCCCGGGACCCCAAGTTTCGCTTACGACGTTCTACTTC. This codes for CASSPGPQVSLTTFYF. V is TRBV4-3 and J is TRBJ2-7; D tentatively fits TRBD1 or TRBD2 (5 bases each). CDR1 LGHNA and CDR2 YSLEER come from the germline V gene. The CDR3 totals 16 residues. Trimming cost V 4 bases and J 13 bases, with 29 bases left between them.

The chain couples TRBV19 to TRBJ2-2; D unclear. Trimming removed 6 bases from V and 6 bases from J, with 11 bases in between. Germline V gene sequence: CDR1 LNHDA, CDR2 SQIVND (reference sequence). The CDR3 sequence is 13 residues long. The CDR3 loop is CASSGSLPGELFF. In DNA, the CDR3 is TGTGCCAGTAGCGGTAGTCTCCCCGGGGAGCTGTTTTTT.

This clone appeared a single time. This chain uses TRBV5-1 with TRBJ1-1; no clear D gene. Germline V gives CDR1 SGHRS, CDR2 YFSETQ. Trimming removed 0 bases from V and 11 bases from J, with 14 bases in between. This CDR3 contains 13 residues. Here the CDR3 reads CASSLDGLLGAFF. The CDR3 DNA reads as TGCGCCAGCAGCTTGGACGGCCTACTAGGGGCTTTCTTT.

The V call is TRBV19, the J call TRBJ2-1; TRBD1 or TRBD2 may be the D gene (6 bases each). This CDR3 has 13 residues. Trimming cost V 8 bases and J 7 bases, with 15 bases left between them. From germline, CDR1 is LNHDA and CDR2 SQIVND (reference sequence). The CDR3: CASSKGGMNEQFF. DNA of the CDR3: TGTGCCAGTTCTAAGGGGGGAATGAATGAGCAGTTCTTC. Based on the CDR3 plus reference TRBV19 and TRBJ2-1, the full variable domain is DGGITQSPKYLFRKEGQNVTLSCEQNLNHDAMYWYRQDPGQGLRLIYYSQIVNDFQKGDIAEGYSVSREKKESFPLTVTSAQKNPTAFYLCASSKGGMNEQFFGPGTRLTVL.